These T cell receptor beta chains were read from a single sample in a study of cytomegalovirus exposure and HLA in healthy donors. Using immunoSEQ multiplex PCR, the repertoire was profiled, and TCRdb retains in-frame clones only, with some absent. The profile shows 95,000 to 150,000 clones, over 80% of them singletons. The sequenced sample consisted of PBMCs. The receptors here all came from a middle-aged man in good health and CMV-seronegative. CDR3s include the opening cysteine and the closing phenylalanine or tryptophan. A D gene is named only where the DNA matches it firmly. Some rows have no size entry. The others give once, few or many, or a class for an expanded clone.

d_call: TRBD2; clone_size: once; j_call: TRBJ2-7; v_call: TRBV7-6; cdr3_nt: TGTGCCAGCAGCTTACTCACTAGCGGACTCTACGAGCAGTACTTC; cdr3_aa: CASSLLTSGLYEQYF
d_call: .; clone_size: .; j_call: TRBJ1-2; v_call: TRBV5-5; cdr3_nt: TGTGCCAGCAGCGGGACTGGGGCTTCAGCTAACTATGGCTACACCTTC; cdr3_aa: CASSGTGASANYGYTF
d_call: TRBD2; clone_size: .; j_call: TRBJ2-7; v_call: TRBV5-6; cdr3_nt: TGTGCCAGCAGCTTGGTTTTCGGCGGGAGTACGAAAGAGCAGTACTTC; cdr3_aa: CASSLVFGGSTKEQYF
d_call: .; clone_size: .; j_call: TRBJ2-5; v_call: TRBV6-6; cdr3_nt: TGTGCCAGCACCACCGGGGAGACCCAGTACTTC; cdr3_aa: CASTTGETQYF
d_call: TRBD1; clone_size: .; j_call: TRBJ1-1; v_call: TRBV9; cdr3_nt: TGTGCCAGCAGCGTGGGACAGGGGGCGGGGGACACTGAAGCTTTCTTT; cdr3_aa: CASSVGQGAGDTEAFF
d_call: TRBD1; clone_size: .; j_call: TRBJ1-1; v_call: TRBV4-3; cdr3_nt: TGCGCCAGCAGCCAAGATTGGACAGGGGTTGTTGAAGCTTTCTTT; cdr3_aa: CASSQDWTGVVEAFF
d_call: .; clone_size: .; j_call: TRBJ2-2; v_call: TRBV29-1; cdr3_nt: TGCAGCGTCACACCCGCTCTAGGGGGAGAGGTAAACACCGGGGAGCTGTTTTTT; cdr3_aa: CSVTPALGGEVNTGELFF
d_call: TRBD2; clone_size: .; j_call: TRBJ2-3; v_call: TRBV5-6; cdr3_nt: TGTGCCAGCAGCTTGTTGTCGGGGGGTCAAAGAGATACGCAGTATTTT; cdr3_aa: CASSLLSGGQRDTQYF
d_call: TRBD1; clone_size: .; j_call: TRBJ2-7; v_call: TRBV9; cdr3_nt: TGTGCCAGCACCGGACAGGGAGACTACGAGCAGTACTTC; cdr3_aa: CASTGQGDYEQYF
d_call: TRBD1; clone_size: .; j_call: TRBJ1-1; v_call: TRBV10-1; cdr3_nt: TGCGCCAGCAGTGGGGACAGGAAAGGCATGAACACTGAAGCTTTCTTT; cdr3_aa: CASSGDRKGMNTEAFF
d_call: TRBD1; clone_size: .; j_call: TRBJ1-1; v_call: TRBV5-1; cdr3_nt: TGCGCCAGCAGCCTGGGGGGACAGGTGAACACTGAAGCTTTCTTT; cdr3_aa: CASSLGGQVNTEAFF
d_call: TRBD1; clone_size: .; j_call: TRBJ1-3; v_call: TRBV5-1; cdr3_nt: TGCGCCAGCAGCTACGACAGGGGTGCCGCAAACACCATATATTTT; cdr3_aa: CASSYDRGAANTIYF
d_call: TRBD2; clone_size: .; j_call: TRBJ2-1; v_call: TRBV5-1; cdr3_nt: TGCGCCAGCAGCATGGCGTCTAGCGGGAGGAATGAGCAGTTCTTC; cdr3_aa: CASSMASSGRNEQFF
d_call: .; clone_size: .; j_call: TRBJ2-7; v_call: TRBV4-3; cdr3_nt: TGCGCCAGCAGCCAAGAGCCCCGCCAGGCCTACGAGCAGTACTTC; cdr3_aa: CASSQEPRQAYEQYF
d_call: TRBD2; clone_size: .; j_call: TRBJ2-5; v_call: TRBV5-6; cdr3_nt: TGTGCCAGCAGCTTGGGGGCTAGCGGGGGTCAAGAGACCCAGTACTTC; cdr3_aa: CASSLGASGGQETQYF
d_call: TRBD1; clone_size: .; j_call: TRBJ1-2; v_call: TRBV6-5; cdr3_nt: TGTGCCAGCAGTCCCCGGACAGGGTCTGGCTACACCTTC; cdr3_aa: CASSPRTGSGYTF
d_call: TRBD1; clone_size: .; j_call: TRBJ1-4; v_call: TRBV28; cdr3_nt: TGTGCCAGCAGTCCCGGGACAGACAATGAAAAACTGTTTTTT; cdr3_aa: CASSPGTDNEKLFF
d_call: .; clone_size: .; j_call: TRBJ2-1; v_call: TRBV11-2; cdr3_nt: TGTGCCGCAAGAACCGGGACTCCGGATTTAGGTGAGCAGTTCTTC; cdr3_aa: CAARTGTPDLGEQFF
d_call: TRBD1; clone_size: .; j_call: TRBJ1-4; v_call: TRBV28; cdr3_nt: TGTGCCAGCAGTTTAGTTCGGGGACAGGGGGGAGGATACGAAAAACTGTTTTTT; cdr3_aa: CASSLVRGQGGGYEKLFF
d_call: TRBD1; clone_size: once; j_call: TRBJ1-2; v_call: TRBV7-2; cdr3_nt: TGTGCCAGCAGCTTAGCGAGGACCATCCCAGGGGGCGCTGGCTACACCTTC; cdr3_aa: CASSLARTIPGGAGYTF
d_call: TRBD1; clone_size: .; j_call: TRBJ1-5; v_call: TRBV27; cdr3_nt: TGTGCCAGCAGCTCGGGACAGGGCTATCAGCCCCAGCATTTT; cdr3_aa: CASSSGQGYQPQHF
d_call: TRBD2; clone_size: .; j_call: TRBJ2-5; v_call: TRBV25-1; cdr3_nt: TGTGCCAGCAGTGAATATAGCGGGGGTCAAGAGACCCAGTACTTC; cdr3_aa: CASSEYSGGQETQYF
d_call: TRBD2; clone_size: .; j_call: TRBJ2-2; v_call: TRBV18; cdr3_nt: TGTGCCAGCTCCCTAGCGGGAGAGGCGAAGGACACCGGGGAGCTGTTTTTT; cdr3_aa: CASSLAGEAKDTGELFF
d_call: TRBD1; clone_size: .; j_call: TRBJ2-4; v_call: TRBV15; cdr3_nt: TGTGCCACCAGCCGTCGGGACAGGGGGAACATTCAGTACTTC; cdr3_aa: CATSRRDRGNIQYF
d_call: .; clone_size: .; j_call: TRBJ1-1; v_call: TRBV7-2; cdr3_nt: TGTGCCAGCAGCTGGACGGGAGCGGCGGAAGGTGACTTT; cdr3_aa: CASSWTGAAEGDF
d_call: TRBD1; clone_size: .; j_call: TRBJ2-7; v_call: TRBV18; cdr3_nt: TGTGCCAGCTCACCCGGACCCCTGGACAGGGGCTACGAGCAGTACTTC; cdr3_aa: CASSPGPLDRGYEQYF
d_call: .; clone_size: .; j_call: TRBJ2-1; v_call: TRBV4-1; cdr3_nt: TGCGCCAGCAGCCAATGGGCGGCAGGGCAGGATTACAATGAGCAGTTCTTC; cdr3_aa: CASSQWAAGQDYNEQFF
d_call: TRBD1; clone_size: .; j_call: TRBJ1-1; v_call: TRBV30; cdr3_nt: TGTGCCTGGAGTGTAGCAGGGGGCACTGAAGCTTTCTTT; cdr3_aa: CAWSVAGGTEAFF
d_call: .; clone_size: .; j_call: TRBJ2-5; v_call: TRBV2; cdr3_nt: TGTGCCAGCAGTGAAAGAGGGACCCAGTACTTC; cdr3_aa: CASSERGTQYF
d_call: .; clone_size: few; j_call: TRBJ2-1; v_call: TRBV7-3; cdr3_nt: TGTGCCAGCAGCCCAATCCCCGTGGACTTCCGACACAATGAGCAGTTCTTC; cdr3_aa: CASSPIPVDFRHNEQFF
d_call: .; clone_size: .; j_call: TRBJ2-1; v_call: TRBV5-1; cdr3_nt: TGCGCCAGCCGCCGACGGGAGATCGACAATGAGCAGTTCTTC; cdr3_aa: CASRRREIDNEQFF
d_call: TRBD1; clone_size: few; j_call: TRBJ1-1; v_call: TRBV6-1; cdr3_nt: TGTGCCAGCAGTGAGACAGGGTTAACTGAAGCTTTCTTT; cdr3_aa: CASSETGLTEAFF
d_call: TRBD1; clone_size: few; j_call: TRBJ2-5; v_call: TRBV9; cdr3_nt: TGTGCCAGCAGCGCCGCGACAGGGGGAGAGACCCAGTACTTC; cdr3_aa: CASSAATGGETQYF
d_call: TRBD2; clone_size: .; j_call: TRBJ2-7; v_call: TRBV4-2; cdr3_nt: TGTGCCAGCAGCCAAGATCAAGGCGGGGGGGGATACGAGCAGTACTTC; cdr3_aa: CASSQDQGGGGYEQYF
d_call: .; clone_size: .; j_call: TRBJ2-6; v_call: TRBV9; cdr3_nt: TGTGCCAGCAGCCCCACGGGTAGCTCTGGGGCCAACGTCCTGACTTTC; cdr3_aa: CASSPTGSSGANVLTF
d_call: .; clone_size: .; j_call: TRBJ1-1; v_call: TRBV7-9; cdr3_nt: TGTGCCAGCAGCTTAGCTACGGGTGTGAACACTGAAGCTTTCTTT; cdr3_aa: CASSLATGVNTEAFF
d_call: TRBD1; clone_size: .; j_call: TRBJ2-7; v_call: TRBV14; cdr3_nt: TGTGCCAGCAGCCAAGACCGACAGGGGGTACTGGACGAGCAGTACTTC; cdr3_aa: CASSQDRQGVLDEQYF
d_call: .; clone_size: once; j_call: TRBJ2-7; v_call: TRBV5-6; cdr3_nt: TGTGCCAGCAGCTATAGCGGATCTGACTCCTACGAGCAGTACTTC; cdr3_aa: CASSYSGSDSYEQYF
d_call: .; clone_size: .; j_call: TRBJ2-7; v_call: TRBV11-2; cdr3_nt: TGTGCCAGCAGCTTAGGGTGGGAGAGTGAGCAGTACTTC; cdr3_aa: CASSLGWESEQYF
d_call: TRBD2; clone_size: .; j_call: TRBJ2-1; v_call: TRBV29-1; cdr3_nt: TGCAGCGGGTCCCTAACTAGCGGGAGAGGCAATGAGCAGTTCTTC; cdr3_aa: CSGSLTSGRGNEQFF
d_call: TRBD1; clone_size: .; j_call: TRBJ1-1; v_call: TRBV5-1; cdr3_nt: TGCGCCAGCAGCTTGGGGGACAGGATTGAAGCTTTCTTT; cdr3_aa: CASSLGDRIEAFF
d_call: .; clone_size: .; j_call: TRBJ2-2; v_call: TRBV4-1; cdr3_nt: TGCGCCAGCAGCCAAAGACAGGATAACACCGGGGAGCTGTTTTTT; cdr3_aa: CASSQRQDNTGELFF
d_call: .; clone_size: .; j_call: TRBJ2-6; v_call: TRBV6-5; cdr3_nt: TGTGCCAGCAGGTCATGGAGCTCTGGGGCCAACGTCCTGACTTTC; cdr3_aa: CASRSWSSGANVLTF
d_call: TRBD2; clone_size: .; j_call: TRBJ2-7; v_call: TRBV5-4; cdr3_nt: TGTGCCAGCAGCTTGAAACTAGCGGCCCACTACGAGCAGTACTTC; cdr3_aa: CASSLKLAAHYEQYF
d_call: TRBD2; clone_size: .; j_call: TRBJ2-7; v_call: TRBV6-5; cdr3_nt: TGTGCCAGCAGTTACTGGCGGGGGGGCCAAATGAACGAGCAGTACTTC; cdr3_aa: CASSYWRGGQMNEQYF
d_call: TRBD1; clone_size: .; j_call: TRBJ2-7; v_call: TRBV19; cdr3_nt: TGTGCCAGTAGTCCTCAAGCAGACAGGGAACCCTACGAGCAGTACTTC; cdr3_aa: CASSPQADREPYEQYF
d_call: .; clone_size: .; j_call: TRBJ2-7; v_call: TRBV5-8; cdr3_nt: TGTGCCAGCAGTCCGGGGGTGCCCTACGAGCAGTACTTC; cdr3_aa: CASSPGVPYEQYF
d_call: .; clone_size: .; j_call: TRBJ2-1; v_call: TRBV5-1; cdr3_nt: TGCGCCAGCAGCTTGAATTACGGCTACAATGAGCAGTTCTTC; cdr3_aa: CASSLNYGYNEQFF
d_call: .; clone_size: .; j_call: TRBJ2-3; v_call: TRBV4-3; cdr3_nt: TGCGCCAGCAGCCAAGGTCAGGCCGGAGATACGCAGTATTTT; cdr3_aa: CASSQGQAGDTQYF
d_call: .; clone_size: .; j_call: TRBJ2-1; v_call: TRBV18; cdr3_nt: TGTGCCAGCTCACCACTAGACTCGCGGGACAATGAGCAGTTCTTC; cdr3_aa: CASSPLDSRDNEQFF
d_call: .; clone_size: .; j_call: TRBJ2-7; v_call: TRBV7-2; cdr3_nt: TGTGCCAGCAGCTTAGTAGCGGAAGCCTACGAGCAGTACTTC; cdr3_aa: CASSLVAEAYEQYF
d_call: TRBD1; clone_size: once; j_call: TRBJ1-1; v_call: TRBV5-1; cdr3_nt: TGCGCCAGCAGCTCGGGGACAGGTGGCACTGAAGCTTTCTTT; cdr3_aa: CASSSGTGGTEAFF
d_call: .; clone_size: .; j_call: TRBJ2-7; v_call: TRBV21-1; cdr3_nt: TGTGCCAGCAGGGAGCACAGGACCTACGAGCAGTACTTC; cdr3_aa: CASREHRTYEQYF
d_call: .; clone_size: .; j_call: TRBJ1-2; v_call: TRBV27; cdr3_nt: TGTGCCAGCAGCACCAGTGGCTATGGCTACACCTTC; cdr3_aa: CASSTSGYGYTF
d_call: TRBD2; clone_size: .; j_call: TRBJ2-1; v_call: TRBV7-2; cdr3_nt: TGTGCCAGCAGCTCCACTAGCGGGTTTCAGCAGTTCTTC; cdr3_aa: CASSSTSGFQQFF
d_call: TRBD1; clone_size: .; j_call: TRBJ1-2; v_call: TRBV6-5; cdr3_nt: TGTGCCAGCAGGGACAGGTTAGGTACTGGCTACACCTTC; cdr3_aa: CASRDRLGTGYTF
d_call: .; clone_size: .; j_call: TRBJ2-2; v_call: TRBV5-6; cdr3_nt: TGTGCCAGCTCGACGGGGGGCCTTCCCACCGGGGAGCTGTTTTTT; cdr3_aa: CASSTGGLPTGELFF
d_call: .; clone_size: .; j_call: TRBJ2-3; v_call: TRBV27; cdr3_nt: TGTGCCAGCAGTTTAGCGGGGGCCGGCACAGATACGCAGTATTTT; cdr3_aa: CASSLAGAGTDTQYF
d_call: TRBD1; clone_size: once; j_call: TRBJ1-1; v_call: TRBV19; cdr3_nt: TGTGCCAGTAGTATCCAACAGGGGGCGACGGCTGAAGCTTTCTTT; cdr3_aa: CASSIQQGATAEAFF